These T cell receptor beta chains were read from a single sample in a study of blood T cell repertoires in COVID-19. Sequencing was performed with immunoSEQ multiplex PCR; in TCRdb, only in-frame clones are kept and a portion is missing. The sample carries 200,000 to 250,000 clones, over 80% recorded once. Sequenced sample: PBMCs or T cells enriched from blood (not recorded which). These receptors were taken from a woman under 30 who had recovered from COVID-19. Each CDR3 is given with its conserved first and last residue. A D gene is named only where the DNA matches it firmly. Clone size is not always given. Where it is, it says once, few, many or a class for expanded clones.

-	TRBV3-1/TRBV3-2	-	TRBJ1-1	CASSQEPGVNTEAFF	TGTGCCAGCAGCCAAGAGCCAGGGGTGAACACTGAAGCTTTCTTT
few	TRBV19	TRBD1	TRBJ1-3	CASRWTGGPSRDTIYF	TGTGCCAGTAGGTGGACAGGGGGCCCCTCTAGGGACACCATATATTTT
-	TRBV9	TRBD2	TRBJ2-1	CASSVAGGSYNEQFF	TGTGCCAGCAGCGTAGCGGGGGGCTCCTACAATGAGCAGTTCTTC
-	TRBV18	-	TRBJ2-3	CASSPSGSTDTQYF	TGTGCCAGCTCACCTTCCGGGAGTACGGATACGCAGTATTTT
-	TRBV14	-	TRBJ2-6	CASSPPWAGSSGANVLTF	TGTGCCAGCAGCCCCCCATGGGCGGGGTCCTCTGGGGCCAACGTCCTGACTTTC
-	TRBV5-1	-	TRBJ2-7	CASSLEGARRYEQYF	TGCGCCAGCAGTCTGGAGGGGGCGCGTCGCTACGAGCAGTACTTC
-	TRBV28	TRBD1	TRBJ1-6	CASRTGEIRSPLHF	TGTGCCAGCAGGACAGGGGAAATCAGGTCACCCCTCCACTTT
few	TRBV5-1	-	TRBJ2-2	CASSVGRFIGELFF	TGCGCCAGCAGCGTTGGGAGGTTCATCGGGGAGCTGTTTTTT
-	TRBV4-1	-	TRBJ2-2	CASSLGASLTGELFF	TGCGCCAGCAGCCTAGGGGCTTCCCTAACCGGGGAGCTGTTTTTT
-	TRBV4-1	-	TRBJ1-3	CASSQELGVFSGNTIYF	TGCGCCAGCAGCCAAGAATTAGGGGTATTTTCTGGAAACACCATATATTTT
once	TRBV28	-	TRBJ1-1	CASSGPENTEAFF	TGTGCCAGCAGTGGGCCAGAGAACACTGAAGCTTTCTTT
-	TRBV7-9	-	TRBJ2-1	CASSLTDGGEQFF	TGTGCCAGCAGCTTAACCGACGGGGGTGAGCAGTTCTTC
-	TRBV18	TRBD2	TRBJ2-2	CASSPTSGPGTGELFF	TGTGCCAGCTCACCGACTAGCGGGCCGGGAACCGGGGAGCTGTTTTTT
-	TRBV27	TRBD2	TRBJ2-7	CASIGLAGGYEQYF	TGTGCCAGCATTGGACTAGCGGGGGGCTACGAGCAGTACTTC
-	TRBV7-2	TRBD1	TRBJ1-2	CASSYGQGVGGYTF	TGTGCCAGCAGCTACGGACAGGGCGTAGGTGGCTACACCTTC
-	TRBV11-1	-	TRBJ2-5	CASSFTRWETQYF	TGTGCCAGCAGCTTCACTAGGTGGGAGACCCAGTACTTC
-	TRBV18	TRBD1	TRBJ2-7	CASSLPTGHHEQYF	TGTGCCAGCTCACTCCCGACAGGGCACCACGAGCAGTACTTC
-	TRBV7-2	-	TRBJ1-2	CASSPGTTYYGYTF	TGTGCCAGCAGCCCCGGGACTACATACTATGGCTACACCTTC
-	TRBV4-1	-	TRBJ2-7	CASSQDSLVRDYSYEQYF	TGCGCCAGCAGCCAAGATTCGTTAGTTCGGGATTACTCCTACGAGCAGTACTTC
-	TRBV28	TRBD1	TRBJ1-1	CASSLTGATEAFF	TGTGCCAGCAGTTTAACAGGGGCAACTGAAGCTTTCTTT
-	TRBV5-1	TRBD1	TRBJ1-2	CASSKGQGNHGYTF	TGCGCCAGCAGCAAGGGACAGGGGAATCATGGCTACACCTTC